Detailed here is one TCR beta chain. The data derive from a study of blood T cell repertoires in COVID-19. On the study more broadly: Whether acute or convalescent, the COVID-19 samples came from the United States, Italy and Spain.

Germline CDR1 is SGHTA and CDR2 is FQGNSA. The CDR3 consists of 17 residues. Trimming removed 5 bases from V and 5 bases from J; junction bases left unmatched: 11. Generated by immunoSEQ multiplex PCR, the TCRdb table keeps only in-frame clones and is missing some. The repertoire holds some 340,000 clones, with about 90% as singletons. V gene TRBV7-2 combines with J gene TRBJ2-1; 11 bases fit TRBD2. The receptor comes from a woman younger than 45 who had recovered from COVID-19. The material sequenced was PBMCs or T cells enriched from blood (not recorded which). The DNA of the CDR3 is TGTGCCAGCAGCCGCCTAGCGGGGGGACTTTTTGACAATGAGCAGTTCTTC. Translating it yields CASSRLAGGLFDNEQFF.